Listed here are 11 T cell receptor beta chains from one sample, sequenced in a study of blood T cell repertoires in COVID-19 (dated by TCRdb to the early 2020s). The library was obtained by the immunoSEQ multiplex PCR assay. In its TCRdb copy, this immuneACCESS table keeps in-frame sequences only and misses some clones. Where compared with another copy, unresolved V genes explain less than half of these, and the others have no known cause. In all, the sample holds fewer than 120,000 clones, and about 80% of those were seen once. The top ten constitute over 3.5% of the sample. The material sequenced was peripheral blood. The origin of the receptors is a woman older than 75 with acute or convalescent COVID-19.

V usage is TRBV2 and J usage is TRBJ2-5; possible D gene TRBD1, 6 bases. The CDR3 is 14 residues long. V lost 5 bases to trimming and J lost 4 bases, with 14 bases between them. Germline V gene sequence: CDR1 SNHLY, CDR2 FYNNEI. The CDR3 spells CASSRQVSSETQYF. The CDR3 DNA reads as TGTGCCAGCAGTCGACAGGTCTCTTCAGAGACCCAGTACTTC. Drawing the rest from reference TRBV2 and TRBJ2-5, the complete variable domain is EPEVTQTPSHQVTQMGQEVILRCVPISNHLYFYWYRQILGQKVEFLVSFYNNEISEKSEIFDDQFSVERPDGSNFTLKIRSTKLEDSAMYFCASSRQVSSETQYFGPGTRLLVL.

This clone was counted only a few times. The rearrangement joins TRBV10-2 to TRBJ2-1, with 9 bases matching TRBD2. V gave up 8 bases and J gave up 5 bases; unmatched junction bases: 7. CDR1 and CDR2 from the germline V gene are WSHSY and SAAADI. The CDR3 has 14 amino acids. The DNA for the CDR3 is TGCGCCAGCTCGGGGTCTAGCGGGAACAATGAGCAGTTCTTC. Translating gives CASSGSSGNNEQFF.

This clone was recorded once. The chain employs TRBV2 and TRBJ2-5; 10 nucleotides line up with TRBD1. The CDR3 totals 15 residues. Germline trimming cut 5 bases from V and 5 bases from J; bases unmatched to any gene: 8. Germline V gene sequence: CDR1 SNHLY, CDR2 FYNNEI. The CDR3 DNA follows: TGTGCCAGCAGTAGCGAGACAGGGGGCTGGGAGACCCAGTACTTC. Amino acids: CASSSETGGWETQYF.

The chain has TRBV6-6 and TRBJ2-3, with 11 bases matching TRBD2. CDR1 MNHNY and CDR2 SVGAGI come from the germline V gene (reference sequence). The CDR3 runs 16 residues. With V trimmed by 6 bases and J by 6 bases, 11 bases remained unmatched. The CDR3, as DNA: TGTGCCAGCAGCCGCTCACTAGCGGGAGTAAAGGATACGCAGTATTTT. Protein product: CASSRSLAGVKDTQYF.

The J gene is TRBJ2-3, the V gene TRBV6-2 or TRBV6-3; 7 bases are shared with TRBD2. From germline, CDR1 is MNHEY and CDR2 SVGEGT. The CDR3 contains 19 residues. Losses at the gene ends were 0 bases for V and 0 bases for J; bases not matched to a gene: 12. The CDR3 DNA reads as TGTGCCAGCAGTTACTCGACTGCGGGAGAGTGGGCTAGCACAGATACGCAGTATTTT. Translated: CASSYSTAGEWASTDTQYF.

The genes are TRBV10-1 and TRBJ2-5; 7 nucleotides line up with TRBD1. With 6 bases clipped from V and 5 bases from J, the junction kept 15 bases outside the gene matches. Germline V CDR1 and CDR2: WNHNN, SYGVQD (reference sequence). The CDR3 covers 16 residues. CDR3 DNA sequence: TGCGCCAGCAGCACCGACAGGGCTCGGGACCGGGAGACCCAGTACTTC. Residues: CASSTDRARDRETQYF.

The J gene is TRBJ2-3, the V gene TRBV11-1; TRBD2 is a possible D gene (5 bases). Looked up from germline, CDR1 is SGHAT and CDR2 is FQDESV (reference sequence). Trimming left V 2 bases short and J 0 bases short, with 9 bases between. The CDR3 contains 15 residues. The CDR3 sequence: CASSLQSGSTDTQYF. CDR3 DNA: TGTGCCAGCAGCTTACAGTCGGGAAGCACAGATACGCAGTATTTT. The full variable domain, in which reference TRBV11-1 and TRBJ2-3 provide the parts outside the CDR3, is EAEVAQSPRYKITEKSQAVAFWCDPISGHATLYWYRQILGQGPELLVQFQDESVVDDSQLPKDRFSAERLKGVDSTLKIQPAELGDSAMYLCASSLQSGSTDTQYFGPGTRLTVL.

This sequence joins TRBV9 and TRBJ1-4; TRBD1 might be the D (6 bases). V lost 0 bases to trimming and J lost 0 bases, with 12 bases between them. This CDR3 contains 17 residues. Per the germline V gene, CDR1 is SGDLS and CDR2 is YYNGEE. CDR3 nucleotide sequence: TGTGCCAGCAGCGTAGAAGCGAGGACAGCAACTAATGAAAAACTGTTTTTT. Encoded protein: CASSVEARTATNEKLFF.

There are a few counts of this clone. The chain carries TRBV7-2 and TRBJ1-1, with D possibly matching TRBD1 (5 bases). Germline CDR1 reads SGHTA; CDR2 reads FQGNSA. This CDR3 has 14 amino acids. V lost 1 base, J lost 3 bases, and 9 bases lay in between. The DNA for the CDR3 is TGTGCCAGCAGCTTAGTCGTCAGGGACACTGAAGCTTTCTTT. Protein sequence: CASSLVVRDTEAFF.

This clone turned up a few times. The chain employs TRBV30 and TRBJ2-2; possible D gene TRBD2, 5 bases. Trimming pared 2 bases from V and 5 bases from J, leaving 6 bases between. There are 12 residues in the CDR3. Germline-derived CDR1 and CDR2 are GTSNPN and SVGIG (reference sequence). The CDR3 coding sequence is TGTGCCTGGAGTCCGGGAACCGGGGAGCTGTTTTTT. This sequence encodes CAWSPGTGELFF.

The V gene is TRBV2, the J gene TRBJ1-1; D gene ambiguous. V lost 4 bases, J lost 4 bases, and 13 bases lay in between. The germline gives CDR1 SNHLY, CDR2 FYNNEI. The CDR3 is made up of 14 amino acids. The CDR3 DNA reads TGTGCCAGCAGTGTAGGAGGGAGGAGCACTGAAGCTTTCTTT. Its protein is CASSVGGRSTEAFF.